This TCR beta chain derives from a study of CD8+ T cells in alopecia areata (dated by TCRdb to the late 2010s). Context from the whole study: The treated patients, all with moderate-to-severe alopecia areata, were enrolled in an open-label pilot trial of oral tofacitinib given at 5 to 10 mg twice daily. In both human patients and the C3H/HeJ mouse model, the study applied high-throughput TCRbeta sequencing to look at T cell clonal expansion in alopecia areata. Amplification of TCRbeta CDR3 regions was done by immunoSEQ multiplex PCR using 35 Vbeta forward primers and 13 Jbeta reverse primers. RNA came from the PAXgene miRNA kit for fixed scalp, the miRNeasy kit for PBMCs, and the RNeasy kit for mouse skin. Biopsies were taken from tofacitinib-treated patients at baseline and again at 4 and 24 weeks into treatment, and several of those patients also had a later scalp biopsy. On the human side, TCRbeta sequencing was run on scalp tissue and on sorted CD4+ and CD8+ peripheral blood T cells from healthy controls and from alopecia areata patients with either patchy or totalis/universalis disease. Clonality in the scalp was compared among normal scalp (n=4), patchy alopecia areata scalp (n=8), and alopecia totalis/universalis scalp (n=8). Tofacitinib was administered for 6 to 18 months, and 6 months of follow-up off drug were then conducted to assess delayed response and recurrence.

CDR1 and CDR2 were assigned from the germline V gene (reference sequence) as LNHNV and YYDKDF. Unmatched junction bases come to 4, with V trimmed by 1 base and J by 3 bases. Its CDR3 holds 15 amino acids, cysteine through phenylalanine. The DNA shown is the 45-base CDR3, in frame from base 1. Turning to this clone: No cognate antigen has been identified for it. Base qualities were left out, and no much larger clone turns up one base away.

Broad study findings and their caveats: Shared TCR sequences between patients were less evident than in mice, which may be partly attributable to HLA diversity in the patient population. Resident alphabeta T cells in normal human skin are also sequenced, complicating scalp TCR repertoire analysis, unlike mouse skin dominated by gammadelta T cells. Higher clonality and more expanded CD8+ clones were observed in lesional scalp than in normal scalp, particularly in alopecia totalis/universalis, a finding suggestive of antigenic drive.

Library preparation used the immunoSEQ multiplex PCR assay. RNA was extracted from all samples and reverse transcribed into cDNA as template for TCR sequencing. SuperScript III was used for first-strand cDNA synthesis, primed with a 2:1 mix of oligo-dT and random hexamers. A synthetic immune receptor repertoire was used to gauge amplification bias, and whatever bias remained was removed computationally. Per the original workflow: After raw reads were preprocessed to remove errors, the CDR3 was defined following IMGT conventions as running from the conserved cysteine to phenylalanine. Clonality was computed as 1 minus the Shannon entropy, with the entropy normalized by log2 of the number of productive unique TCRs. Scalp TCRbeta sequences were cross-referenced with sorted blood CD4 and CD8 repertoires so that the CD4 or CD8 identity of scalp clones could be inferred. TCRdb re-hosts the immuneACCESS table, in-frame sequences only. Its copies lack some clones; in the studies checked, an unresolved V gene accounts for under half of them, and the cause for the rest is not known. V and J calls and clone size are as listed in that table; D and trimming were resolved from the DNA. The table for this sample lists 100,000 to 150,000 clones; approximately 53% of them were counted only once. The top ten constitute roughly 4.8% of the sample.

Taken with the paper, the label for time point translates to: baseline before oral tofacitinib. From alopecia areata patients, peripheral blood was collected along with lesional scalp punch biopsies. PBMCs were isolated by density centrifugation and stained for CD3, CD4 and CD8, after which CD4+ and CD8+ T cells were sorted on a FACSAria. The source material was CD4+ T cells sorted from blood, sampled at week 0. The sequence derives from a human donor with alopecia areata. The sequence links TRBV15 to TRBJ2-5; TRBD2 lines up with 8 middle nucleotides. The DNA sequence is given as TGTGCCACCAGCAGAGGCGGGGGGCCAGAAGAGACCCAGTACTTC. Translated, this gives CATSRGGGPEETQYF.